These 13 T cell receptor beta chains came from one sample sequenced in a study of blood T cell repertoires in COVID-19. The table came from immunoSEQ multiplex PCR; TCRdb's copy has only in-frame clones and leaves some out. The sample yields roughly 150,000 clones, approximately 84% seen once. Sequenced: PBMCs or T cells enriched from blood (not recorded which). The receptors derive from a middle-aged woman with acute COVID-19.

This chain's CDR3 is CASSLGGTKNIQYF. DNA of the CDR3: TGTGCCAGCAGCCTCGGGGGGACCAAAAACATTCAGTACTTC. V usage is TRBV5-6 and J usage is TRBJ2-4; 7 nucleotides align to TRBD2. The germline gives CDR1 SGHDT, CDR2 YYEEEE. V dropped 4 bases and J dropped 2; count of bases not matched to a gene: 3. The CDR3 covers 14 residues.

The V and J genes are TRBV5-8 and TRBJ1-2; maybe TRBD1 (6 bases). Germline V gene lookup returns CDR1 SGHTS and CDR2 YDEGEE. The CDR3 consists of 13 residues. Trimming cost V 2 bases and J 4 bases, with 9 bases left between them. The CDR3, as DNA: TGTGCCAGCAGCTTACAGGGTAGCTATGGCTACACCTTC. Translation gives CASSLQGSYGYTF. The full variable domain, rest sourced from reference TRBV5-8 and TRBJ1-2, is EAGVTQSPTHLIKTRGQQATLRCSPISGHTSVYWYQQALGLGLQFLLWYDEGEERNRGNFPPRFSGRQFPNYSSELNVNALELEDSALYLCASSLQGSYGYTFGSGTRLTVV.

Only one count was recorded for this clone. The chain recombines TRBV30 with TRBJ1-5; maybe TRBD1 (6 bases). This CDR3 spans 16 amino acids. V gave up 0 bases and J gave up 4 bases, with 16 bases separating them. CDR1 is GTSNPN and CDR2 is SVGIG in the germline V gene (reference sequence). The chain's CDR3 is CAWSVRGRGENQPQHF. The CDR3 region has the DNA TGTGCCTGGAGTGTACGGGGCAGGGGAGAAAATCAGCCCCAGCATTTT.

The rearrangement joins TRBV10-3 to TRBJ2-3; D might be TRBD2 (6 bases). The germline V and J ends were trimmed by 2 bases and 5 bases, with 11 bases remaining between them. CDR1 and CDR2 (germline): ENHRY, SYGVKD. The CDR3 sequence is 14 residues long. CDR3 sequence reads: CAISELEAGDTQYF. The CDR3 DNA follows: TGTGCCATCAGTGAGCTCGAAGCGGGAGATACGCAGTATTTT.

This chain uses TRBV2 with TRBJ1-1, with D perhaps TRBD1 (6 bases). CDR1 is SNHLY, CDR2 FYNNEI, per germline. This CDR3 is built from 15 residues. V was clipped by 7 bases and J by 0 bases, with 15 bases between them. The CDR3 loop is CASKGVSRMNTEAFF. The CDR3 DNA reads TGTGCCAGCAAGGGGGTGAGTCGGATGAACACTGAAGCTTTCTTT.

The V gene is TRBV6-5, the J gene TRBJ2-5; tentatively, D is TRBD1 (6 bases). Germline V lookup: CDR1 MNHEY, CDR2 SVGAGI. V lost 6 bases, J lost 2 bases, and 13 bases lay in between. CDR3 length: 14 residues. The CDR3 bases are TGTGCCAGCAGCTTCGGACAGATACAAGAGACCCAGTACTTC. It encodes CASSFGQIQETQYF.

The rearrangement uses TRBV6-6 and TRBJ2-7; perhaps TRBD2 as D (5 bases). This CDR3 is 17 amino acids long. The germline V gene has CDR1 MNHNY and CDR2 SVGAGI (reference sequence). The ends were cut back, 5 bases at V and 6 bases at J, with 26 bases in the middle. The CDR3 loop is CASSPPNLGGSSLEQYF. CDR3 bases: TGTGCCAGCAGTCCCCCCAACTTAGGAGGCAGTAGCCTCGAGCAGTACTTC.

V usage is TRBV19 and J usage is TRBJ2-6; perhaps TRBD2 as D (5 bases). Per the germline V gene, CDR1 is LNHDA and CDR2 is SQIVND (reference sequence). The CDR3 runs 16 residues. V was pared by 5 bases and J by 0 bases, with 11 bases between. In DNA form, the CDR3 reads TGTGCCAGTAGTTCGGACGCGGGCTCTGGGGCCAACGTCCTGACTTTC. Protein sequence: CASSSDAGSGANVLTF.

The chain joins TRBV19 to TRBJ2-7; 7 nucleotides line up with TRBD1. CDR1 and CDR2 from the germline V gene are LNHDA and SQIVND (reference sequence). With V trimmed by 3 bases and J by 3 bases, 5 bases remained unmatched. The CDR3 has 14 amino acids. CDR3 nucleotides: TGTGCCAGTAGTATGGGAGCAGGGGGCTACGAGCAGTACTTC. This codes for CASSMGAGGYEQYF.

This rearrangement joins TRBV5-1 to TRBJ1-6; TRBD1 aligns across 7 bases. V was pared by 7 bases and J by 10 bases, with 8 bases of the junction left unmatched. The CDR3 is 13 amino acids. Germline loops: CDR1 SGHRS, CDR2 YFSETQ. The CDR3 coding sequence is TGCGCCAGCTCGGCAGGGGGAGGCTCACCCCTCCACTTT. It specifies CASSAGGGSPLHF.

The chain has TRBV5-4 and TRBJ2-2; 7 bases are shared with TRBD2. The germline V gene has CDR1 SGHNT and CDR2 YYREEE (reference sequence). This CDR3 has 15 residues. After removal of 4 bases from V and 0 bases from J, the junction contained 3 bases not matched to a gene. CDR3 DNA sequence: TGTGCCAGCAGCCGCCTAGCGGCGAACACCGGGGAGCTGTTTTTT. Protein sequence: CASSRLAANTGELFF.

Regarding this clone: Sequence at one end of the junction differs from germline and may be a read error. The chain has TRBV15 and TRBJ2-5; D gene ambiguous. The CDR3 runs 14 residues. Per the germline V gene, CDR1 is LNHNV and CDR2 is YYDKDF (reference sequence). CDR3 sequence reads: CATSTRGSQETQYF. The CDR3 DNA is TGCGCCACCAGCACGCGAGGCAGCCAAGAGACCCAGTACTTC.

The V call is TRBV7-9, the J call TRBJ1-2, with TRBD1 identical over 7 bases. Trimming cost V 3 bases and J 6 bases; bases outside gene matches: 7. Germline CDR1 SEHNR, CDR2 FQNEAQ (reference sequence). The CDR3 length is 14 residues. The CDR3, as DNA: TGTGCCAGCAGCTTCGGGACAGTCAGGGATGGCTACACCTTC. It codes for CASSFGTVRDGYTF.